The 26 T cell receptor beta chains reported below all come from one sample, sequenced in a study of CD8 T cells in ankylosing spondylitis. TCRdb re-analysed the 5' RACE reads in MiXCR, keeping a single row per CDR3 protein. The data contain about 36,000 distinct CDR3 sequences, 11% of them singletons. The material sequenced was synovial fluid, either unsorted or a sorted T cell fraction (not recorded which). These receptors were obtained from a male donor with ankylosing spondylitis.

This clonotype has more than one count but fewer than ten. This rearrangement joins TRBV18 to TRBJ2-1, with 8 positions matching TRBD2. Germline assignment: CDR1 KGHSH and CDR2 LQKENI. There are 15 residues in the CDR3. The V segment lost 5 bases and the J segment 2 bases; nucleotides outside the gene matches: 5. CDR3 sequence reads: CASSASGSPYNEQFF. CDR3 coding DNA: TGTGCCAGCTCAGCGAGCGGGAGTCCCTACAATGAGCAGTTCTTC.

This chain uses TRBV5-8 with TRBJ2-1; 8 bases align to TRBD1. This CDR3 region has 14 residues. With 9 bases clipped from V and 6 bases from J, the junction kept 11 bases outside the gene matches. Germline loops: CDR1 SGHTS, CDR2 YDEGEE. CDR3 bases: TGTGCCATGGGCTTTGGACAGGGTAGCAATGAGCAGTTCTTC. Translated, it gives CAMGFGQGSNEQFF.

This clonotype was seen a few times. This chain links TRBV30 with TRBJ2-3, with D unclear. The CDR3 length is 12 residues. V was pared by 1 base and J by 2 bases, with 4 bases between. Germline CDR1 reads GTSNPN; CDR2 reads SVGIG (reference sequence). The CDR3 region has the DNA TGTGCCTGGAGTGGGGTCACAGATACGCAGTATTTT. Its protein product is CAWSGVTDTQYF.

This clonotype has a count of ten or more. The chain recombines TRBV28 with TRBJ2-7, with a possible D match to TRBD2 (6 bases). V lost 3 bases, J lost 2 bases, and 26 bases lay in between. The CDR3 covers 19 residues. From germline, CDR1 is MDHEN and CDR2 SYDVKM. CDR3: CASSFWRSRTETSTYEQYF. CDR3 coding DNA: TGTGCCAGCAGTTTCTGGCGCTCTCGGACCGAAACTAGCACCTACGAGCAGTACTTC.

This chain joins TRBV5-4 and TRBJ2-7; D remains ambiguous. The length of the CDR3 is 12 residues. Germline CDR1 and CDR2: SGHNT and YYREEE (reference sequence). Trimming left V 4 bases short and J 3 bases short, with 8 bases between. CDR3 region: CASSHDDYEQYF. The CDR3 DNA is TGTGCCAGCAGCCACGACGACTACGAGCAGTACTTC.

This clonotype was seen repeatedly, ten times or more. The chain employs TRBV7-6 and TRBJ2-1; 10 nucleotides match TRBD2. The CDR3 spans 20 residues. Germline V CDR1 and CDR2: SGHVS, FNYEAQ. Trimming cost V 3 bases and J 3 bases; bases outside gene matches: 17. The CDR3 is CASSFRPLVASGRFYNEQFF. In DNA form, the CDR3 reads TGTGCCAGCAGCTTTCGACCTTTAGTGGCTAGCGGGAGATTCTACAATGAGCAGTTCTTC. Together with reference TRBV7-6 and TRBJ2-1, the CDR3 gives the full variable domain: GAGVSQSPRYKVTKRGQDVALRCDPISGHVSLYWYRQALGQGPEFLTYFNYEAQQDKSGLPNDRFSAERPEGSISTLTIQRTEQRDSAMYRCASSFRPLVASGRFYNEQFFGPGTRLTVL.

This clonotype appeared many times. The chain carries TRBV28 and TRBJ2-3, with 9 bases lining up with TRBD2. V lost 8 bases, J lost 8 bases, and 5 bases stayed unmatched. Germline loops: CDR1 MDHEN, CDR2 SYDVKM. The CDR3 has 12 residues. This chain's CDR3 is CASAAGLATQYF. CDR3 DNA: TGTGCCAGCGCGGCGGGACTAGCTACGCAGTATTTT.

The chain carries TRBV4-2 and TRBJ2-7, with D possibly called TRBD1 or TRBD2 (5 bases each). Trimming stripped 3 bases from V and 2 bases from J, with 17 bases between. This CDR3 is 16 amino acids long. From germline, CDR1 is LGHNA and CDR2 YNFKEQ. The CDR3 bases are TGTGCCAGCAGCCACGAATACCGGGACCTACCCTACGAGCAGTACTTC. This translates into CASSHEYRDLPYEQYF.

The chain employs TRBV9 and TRBJ2-7; D is uncertain. The V gene's germline CDR1 is SGDLS and CDR2 YYNGEE. V was clipped by 0 bases and J by 1 base, with 11 bases between them. The CDR3 loop spans 15 amino acids. The CDR3 region has the DNA TGTGCCAGCAGCGTAGAGTCCGTGGGGTCCTACGAGCAGTACTTC. Encoded protein: CASSVESVGSYEQYF.

V is TRBV5-1 and J is TRBJ2-6, with 7 bases identical to TRBD1. With 1 base clipped from V and 11 bases from J, the junction kept 12 bases outside the gene matches. CDR1 is SGHRS, CDR2 YFSETQ, per germline. The CDR3 extends over 16 amino acids. The CDR3 DNA follows: TGCGCCAGCAGCTTGACTGGACAGGTCGAGGTAGACGTCCTGACTTTC. It translates to CASSLTGQVEVDVLTF.

This clonotype occurred a few times. The rearrangement joins TRBV7-9 to TRBJ2-3, with 9 positions matching TRBD2. CDR1 is SEHNR and CDR2 is FQNEAQ in the germline V gene (reference sequence). The CDR3 extends over 16 amino acids. J was trimmed by 3 bases and V by 5 bases; bases with no gene match: 9. The CDR3 protein is CASSRVSGSGTDTQYF. CDR3 coding DNA: TGTGCCAGCAGCCGAGTTAGCGGGAGCGGGACAGATACGCAGTATTTT.

The chain combines TRBV5-1 with TRBJ2-7; no clear D. Per germline, CDR1 SGHRS and CDR2 YFSETQ. The CDR3 totals 14 residues. V was cut by 0 bases and J by 1 base, with 8 bases left in between. The CDR3: CASSLVSQSYEQYF. CDR3 DNA: TGCGCCAGCAGCTTGGTCTCGCAGTCCTACGAGCAGTACTTC.

This clonotype has only a few counts. This chain joins TRBV4-3 and TRBJ2-2; 7 bases map to TRBD2. V was pared by 4 bases and J by 6 bases, with 5 bases of the junction left unmatched. In germline, CDR1 is LGHNA, CDR2 YSLEER. This CDR3 comprises 14 residues. The CDR3 protein is CASSRTSVAGELFF. The CDR3 coding sequence is TGCGCCAGCAGCCGGACTAGTGTGGCCGGGGAGCTGTTTTTT.

This clonotype was observed a handful of times. The chain links TRBV12-3 or TRBV12-4 to TRBJ1-2, with TRBD1 identical over 9 bases. V trimming: 3 bases; J trimming: 4 bases; junction bases outside the gene matches: 15. This CDR3 has 18 amino acids. CDR3: CASSFGVVDRGEGYGYTF. DNA for the CDR3: TGTGCCAGCAGTTTCGGGGTTGTGGACAGGGGAGAAGGCTATGGCTACACCTTC.

In this sample, this clonotype turned up many times. The chain couples TRBV12-3 or TRBV12-4 to TRBJ1-5, with D maybe TRBD1 (6 bases). The CDR3 has 17 amino acids. V was clipped by 3 bases and J by 3 bases, with 18 bases between them. Here the CDR3 DNA reads TGTGCCAGCAGTTTGGTCGGGGGGCATTACCCCAATCAGCCCCAGCATTTT. This gives the protein CASSLVGGHYPNQPQHF.

This clonotype was counted between two and nine times. This chain joins TRBV21-1 and TRBJ2-7. TRBV21-1 represents a pseudogene. The CDR3 spans 14 residues. Here the CDR3 reads CASSLRGPPYEQYF. The CDR3, as DNA: TGTGCCAGCAGCCTACGAGGTCCGCCCTACGAGCAGTACTTC.

Written as DNA, the CDR3 is TGTGCCAGCAGTTTCGAGCAGGAGACCCAGTACTTC. It is translated as CASSFEQETQYF. The V and J genes are TRBV6-5 and TRBJ2-5; no firm D call. V was trimmed by 4 bases and J by 5 bases, leaving 8 bases between them. Germline CDR1 and CDR2: MNHEY and SVGAGI. This CDR3 region has 12 residues.

V is TRBV6-1 and J is TRBJ1-1; 8 bases line up with TRBD1. The germline V gene encodes CDR1 MNHNS and CDR2 SASEGT. Germline trimming cut 2 bases from V and 11 bases from J; bases unmatched to any gene: 7. The CDR3 consists of 13 residues. CDR3 loop: CASSESQGAHAFF. The CDR3 nucleotides read TGTGCCAGCAGTGAATCTCAGGGGGCTCATGCTTTCTTT.

This clonotype occurred a few times. The chain carries TRBV10-3 and TRBJ2-1, with D tentatively TRBD1 (5 bases). Germline V CDR1 and CDR2: ENHRY, SYGVKD. The CDR3 length is 17 residues. Trimming left V 0 bases short and J 0 bases short, with 12 bases between. The DNA of the CDR3 is TGTGCCATCAGTGAGTCGGTACAGGCCACCTCCTACAATGAGCAGTTCTTC. Encoded protein: CAISESVQATSYNEQFF.

The gene calls are TRBV28 and TRBJ2-5; D could derive from TRBD1 or TRBD2 (6 bases each). CDR1 MDHEN and CDR2 SYDVKM come from the germline V gene. Deletions cut 6 bases from V and 7 bases from J, with 21 bases between. CDR3 length: 15 residues. The CDR3 spells CASRERRGVQPTQYF. The CDR3 DNA is TGTGCCAGCAGGGAGCGTAGGGGGGTACAACCGACCCAGTACTTC.

This clonotype was seen ten or more times. J is TRBJ2-3 and V is TRBV7-2, with a weak D call TRBD2 (6 bases). V lost 1 base and J 1 base, leaving 9 bases between the germline ends. There are 15 residues in the CDR3. Germline loops: CDR1 SGHTA, CDR2 FQGNSA. CDR3 sequence reads: CASSLGASGTDTQYF. The DNA of the CDR3 is TGTGCCAGCAGCTTAGGCGCTAGCGGCACAGATACGCAGTATTTT. Supplemented by reference TRBV7-2 and TRBJ2-3, the full variable domain reads GAGVSQSPSNKVTEKGKDVELRCDPISGHTALYWYRQSLGQGLEFLIYFQGNSAPDKSGLPSDRFSAERTGGSVSTLTIQRTQQEDSAVYLCASSLGASGTDTQYFGPGTRLTVL.

This clonotype has more than one count but fewer than ten. The rearrangement joins TRBV5-5 to TRBJ2-7; perhaps TRBD1 as D (5 bases). Trimming took off 2 bases at V and 5 bases at J, with 26 bases between the two ends. The V gene's germline CDR1 is SGHKS and CDR2 YYEKEE (reference sequence). The CDR3 sequence is 18 residues long. CDR3 DNA sequence: TGTGCCAGCAGCTTCTTTAGGGGAAGAGGCGGCCCACGGGACGAGCAGTACTTC. This encodes CASSFFRGRGGPRDEQYF. Looking up the rest from reference TRBV5-5 and TRBJ2-7 gives the full variable domain: DAGVTQSPTHLIKTRGQQVTLRCSPISGHKSVSWYQQVLGQGPQFIFQYYEKEERGRGNFPDRFSARQFPNYSSELNVNALLLGDSALYLCASSFFRGRGGPRDEQYFGPGTRLTVT.

This clonotype has at least ten counts. CDR3 DNA: TGCAGCGTTGAACTGCTTGGACAGGGAGGCACAGATACGCAGTATTTT. Translation: CSVELLGQGGTDTQYF. This chain connects TRBV29-1 to TRBJ2-3; TRBD1 agrees at 8 bases. Germline V gene lookup returns CDR1 SQVTM and CDR2 ANQGSEA. The CDR3 consists of 16 residues. V was clipped by 2 bases and J by 1 base; unmatched bases: 8.

This clonotype was picked up many times. The J gene is TRBJ1-1, the V gene TRBV7-6; D unclear. V lost 5 bases and J lost 1, with 11 bases in between. CDR1 SGHVS and CDR2 FNYEAQ come from the germline V gene. The CDR3 is made up of 14 amino acids. The CDR3 region is CASSLRERNTEAFF. The CDR3 DNA reads TGTGCCAGCAGCCTCCGGGAGAGGAACACTGAAGCTTTCTTT.

The chain joins TRBV2 to TRBJ1-2; D call uncertain. V lost 1 base, J lost 4 bases, and 13 bases lay in between. This CDR3 comprises 15 residues. Germline V gene sequence: CDR1 SNHLY, CDR2 FYNNEI. CDR3 bases: TGTGCCAGCAGTGAAGGGATGGCGGCTAGCTATGGCTACACCTTC. Protein: CASSEGMAASYGYTF.

V is TRBV18 and J is TRBJ2-3; unclear D gene. The CDR3 covers 13 residues. V shed 2 bases and J shed 1 base, with 4 bases lying between them. Germline CDR1 KGHSH, CDR2 LQKENI. The CDR3, as DNA: TGTGCCAGCTCACCAATAGGCACAGATACGCAGTATTTT. Its protein product is CASSPIGTDTQYF.